This TCR beta chain emerged from a study of shared T cell receptors in the human thymus. Using immunoSEQ multiplex PCR, the repertoire was profiled, and TCRdb retains in-frame clones only, with some absent. The sample lists hundreds of thousands of clones, 70% to 90% occurring once. The CDR3 is made up of 11 amino acids. CDR1 SGHRS and CDR2 YFSETQ come from the germline V gene. Trimming left V 3 bases short and J 10 bases short, with 8 bases between. This same sample was also taken into another study, of human thymus T cells. That work states: Healthy Finnish infants undergoing corrective surgery for congenital heart defects were the donors. Resections removed during corrective heart surgery provided the thymus tissue used.

This receptor was identified in a boy under two years old with a congenital heart defect. The chain has TRBV5-1 and TRBJ2-1; D unresolved. Sequencing was done on a sample of thymocytes. The CDR3 here is CASSSHREQFF. CDR3 sequence (DNA): TGCGCCAGCAGCTCCCATCGGGAGCAGTTCTTC.